The rows below give T cell receptor beta chains drawn from one sample of a study of yellow fever vaccine responses in identical twins. TCRdb re-analysed the RT-PCR reads in MiXCR, keeping a single row per CDR3 protein. The data contain some 3,900 distinct CDR3 sequences, approximately 76% of them seen just once; the ten biggest clones take up about 7.5%. Specimen: T cells from blood (PBMCs), unsorted or a sorted subset (not recorded which), collected before or after yellow fever vaccination (not recorded which). The origin of the receptors is a woman under 30 who received the yellow fever vaccine. CDR3s include the opening cysteine and the closing phenylalanine or tryptophan. Each record gives: J gene, V gene, CDR3 protein.

j_call: TRBJ2-7; v_call: TRBV29-1; cdr3_aa: CSVDSGSGVNF
j_call: TRBJ2-1; v_call: TRBV7-6; cdr3_aa: CASSLHLTYEQFF
j_call: TRBJ2-1; v_call: TRBV11-3; cdr3_aa: CASSWTSGYNEQFF
j_call: TRBJ2-1; v_call: TRBV10-3; cdr3_aa: CAISERGQGGPNEQFF
j_call: TRBJ2-4; v_call: TRBV23-1; cdr3_aa: CASSQCLKNIQYF
j_call: TRBJ2-7; v_call: TRBV12-3/TRBV12-4; cdr3_aa: CASSLRGKVYEQYF
j_call: TRBJ2-7; v_call: TRBV2; cdr3_aa: CASDTGGARAEQYF
j_call: TRBJ2-1; v_call: TRBV5-1; cdr3_aa: CASSLTSDSNEQFF
j_call: TRBJ2-1; v_call: TRBV7-9; cdr3_aa: CASSLAFAGEHYNEQFF
j_call: TRBJ2-1; v_call: TRBV10-3; cdr3_aa: CAISEKLAGGDNEQFF